Presented here are 27 T cell receptor beta chains from one specimen sequenced in a study of blood T cell repertoires in COVID-19. Generated by immunoSEQ multiplex PCR, the TCRdb table keeps only in-frame clones and is missing some. The table lists 95,000 to 150,000 clones, 82% of them singletons. Sequencing was carried out using peripheral blood. The receptors here all came from a woman in her 70s with acute or convalescent COVID-19.

This chain links TRBV11-3 with TRBJ2-7, with a possible D match to TRBD1 (6 bases). The CDR3 runs to 13 residues. Germline CDR1 SGHNT, CDR2 YENEEA. The V gene lost 5 bases and the J gene lost 2 bases, with 10 bases spanning the gap. CDR3 DNA sequence: TGTGCCAGCAGCCGACAGGCCGCCTACGAGCAGTACTTC. Its translation is CASSRQAAYEQYF.

This chain joins TRBV6-2 or TRBV6-3 and TRBJ2-1; possible D gene TRBD1, 6 bases. Looked up from germline, CDR1 is MNHEY and CDR2 is SVGEGT. The CDR3 is made up of 13 amino acids. V was clipped by 4 bases and J by 4 bases, with 8 bases between them. CDR3 DNA sequence: TGTGCCAGCAGTTGGACAGAATACAATGAGCAGTTCTTC. Residues: CASSWTEYNEQFF.

This chain links TRBV5-1 with TRBJ2-7; 9 positions match TRBD1. The junction had 6 bases not matched to a gene; V was cut back by 3 bases and J by 2 bases. The CDR3 spans 15 residues. Germline assignment: CDR1 SGHRS and CDR2 YFSETQ. The DNA for the CDR3 is TGCGCCAGCAGCTCGGGGACAGGGTTTGCCTACGAGCAGTACTTC. This translates into CASSSGTGFAYEQYF.

J is TRBJ2-1 and V is TRBV2, with 12 bases aligning to TRBD2. After removal of 6 bases from V and 6 bases from J, the junction contained 6 bases not matched to a gene. The CDR3 length is 15 residues. Per germline, CDR1 SNHLY and CDR2 FYNNEI. The CDR3 nucleotides read TGTGCCAGCAGCATAACTAGCGGGGGGCGCAATGAGCAGTTCTTC. Protein sequence: CASSITSGGRNEQFF. Full variable domain (rest looked up from reference TRBV2 and TRBJ2-1): EPEVTQTPSHQVTQMGQEVILRCVPISNHLYFYWYRQILGQKVEFLVSFYNNEISEKSEIFDDQFSVERPDGSNFTLKIRSTKLEDSAMYFCASSITSGGRNEQFFGPGTRLTVL.

The CDR3 sequence: CASTGMGRDTEAFF. The CDR3 DNA sequence: TGTGCCAGTACGGGTATGGGGAGGGACACTGAAGCTTTCTTT. The chain has TRBV19 and TRBJ1-1, with D uncertain. CDR3 length: 14 residues. The germline V gene encodes CDR1 LNHDA and CDR2 SQIVND (reference sequence). V was trimmed by 7 bases and J by 3 bases, leaving 15 bases between them.

This chain joins TRBV5-1 and TRBJ1-1, with 7 bases that match TRBD1. V was clipped by 4 bases and J by 2 bases; unmatched bases: 8. This CDR3 is built from 15 residues. Germline lookup yields CDR1 SGHRS and CDR2 YFSETQ. The CDR3, as DNA: TGCGCCAGCAGCACCCAGACAGGGCCAAACACTGAAGCTTTCTTT. Translation: CASSTQTGPNTEAFF.

The chain couples TRBV6-1 to TRBJ1-2; a possible D gene is TRBD1 (5 bases). Between the trimmed V and J ends, which lost 1 base and 10 bases, there was a span of 19 bases. Per germline, CDR1 MNHNS and CDR2 SASEGT. The CDR3 loop spans 15 amino acids. The DNA for the CDR3 is TGTGCCAGCAGTGAAGGGTATTACGGGGGAGGGGCCTACACCTTC. Its translation is CASSEGYYGGGAYTF.

The chain employs TRBV27 and TRBJ1-2; D may be TRBD1 (5 bases). CDR1 MNHEY and CDR2 SMNVEV come from the germline V gene (reference sequence). The CDR3 length is 13 residues. Trimming shortened V by 2 bases and J by 4 bases, and 8 bases separated the two germline ends. In DNA, the CDR3 is TGTGCCAGCAGTTTACAGGGAACCTATGGCTACACCTTC. Encoded protein: CASSLQGTYGYTF.

The chain is built from TRBV6-4 and TRBJ2-6, with 8 bases aligning to TRBD1. Trimming cost V 0 bases and J 4 bases; bases outside gene matches: 5. The CDR3 is 17 residues long. Germline V gene sequence: CDR1 MRHNA, CDR2 SNTAGT. The CDR3 coding sequence is TGTGCCAGCAGTGACTCGGGGACAGGCGGGGGGGCCAACGTCCTGACTTTC. Its translation is CASSDSGTGGGANVLTF.

The J gene is TRBJ1-2, the V gene TRBV5-5; D unresolved. The CDR3 has 15 amino acids. Germline CDR1 and CDR2: SGHKS and YYEKEE (reference sequence). V shed 4 bases and J shed 8 bases, with 21 bases lying between them. Here the CDR3 DNA reads TGTGCCAGCAGCCCCCTGGAACGGAGTCCGTGGGGCTACACCTTC. Its protein product is CASSPLERSPWGYTF.

The V and J genes are TRBV28 and TRBJ2-7, with a weak D call TRBD1 (5 bases). Between the trimmed V and J ends, which lost 2 bases and 4 bases, there was a span of 9 bases. Germline loops: CDR1 MDHEN, CDR2 SYDVKM. CDR3 length equals 13 residues. DNA of the CDR3: TGTGCCAGCAGTTTAGGGGCCGTATACGAGCAGTACTTC. It yields the protein CASSLGAVYEQYF.

The V gene is TRBV5-1, the J gene TRBJ1-6; 7 nucleotides align to TRBD1. The J segment lost 14 bases and the V segment lost 2 bases, leaving 13 bases of the junction unmatched. This CDR3 is built from 15 residues. Germline V gene data show CDR1 as SGHRS and CDR2 as YFSETQ. The CDR3: CASSFLGTDSSALHF. CDR3 coding DNA: TGCGCCAGCAGCTTCCTGGGGACAGACTCGTCAGCCCTCCACTTT.

This clone appeared a few times. This chain connects TRBV28 to TRBJ1-2; 8 positions match TRBD1. CDR1 is MDHEN, CDR2 SYDVKM, per germline. After removal of 5 bases from V and 4 bases from J, the junction contained 6 bases not matched to a gene. The CDR3 has 14 amino acids. In DNA, the CDR3 is TGTGCCAGCAGTACGACAGGGGCGACCTATGGCTACACCTTC. Amino acid sequence: CASSTTGATYGYTF.

The chain carries TRBV4-3 and TRBJ2-6; 12 bases line up with TRBD1. Trimming cost V 1 base and J 4 bases; bases outside gene matches: 8. In germline, CDR1 is LGHNA, CDR2 YSLEER. This CDR3 is built from 19 residues. CDR3 protein: CASSQAAGQGAAGANVLTF. In DNA form, the CDR3 reads TGCGCCAGCAGCCAAGCCGCGGGACAGGGGGCGGCCGGGGCCAACGTCCTGACTTTC.

V gene TRBV7-9 combines with J gene TRBJ1-5; TRBD1 matches 7 bases. There are 14 residues in the CDR3. The germline gives CDR1 SEHNR, CDR2 FQNEAQ (reference sequence). V trimming: 3 bases; J trimming: 5 bases; junction bases outside the gene matches: 4. In DNA form, the CDR3 reads TGTGCCAGCAGCTTTTTCACAGGGGATCAGCCCCAGCATTTT. Amino acid sequence: CASSFFTGDQPQHF.

J is TRBJ2-1 and V is TRBV21-1; the table gives TRBD2 as D, unverified against the DNA. TRBV21-1 is described as a pseudogene. The CDR3 totals 15 residues. Here the CDR3 reads CASLGRLAGYYEQFF. The CDR3 DNA reads TGTGCCAGCCTTGGCAGGCTAGCGGGGTATTATGAGCAGTTCTTC.

This rearrangement joins TRBV13 to TRBJ2-7; no definite D call. Per the germline V gene, CDR1 is PRHDT and CDR2 is FYEKMQ (reference sequence). This CDR3 region has 13 residues. V was cut by 4 bases and J by 0 bases, with 7 bases left in between. CDR3 DNA sequence: TGTGCCAGCAGCTCGACTGTCTCCTACGAGCAGTACTTC. Translation gives CASSSTVSYEQYF.

The genes are TRBV10-3 and TRBJ1-3; 11 bases match TRBD1. CDR3 size: 17 residues. CDR1 ENHRY and CDR2 SYGVKD come from the germline V gene. V was clipped by 5 bases and J by 3 bases; unmatched bases: 9. The CDR3 nucleotides are TGTGCCATCAGTAACGGGACAGGGGGGTTAAGTGGAAACACCATATATTTT. Its translation is CAISNGTGGLSGNTIYF.

The chain employs TRBV15 and TRBJ1-1; TRBD1 is a possible D gene (6 bases). Trimming cost V 0 bases and J 4 bases, with 12 bases left between them. Germline CDR1 reads LNHNV; CDR2 reads YYDKDF (reference sequence). The CDR3 is 15 residues long. This chain's CDR3 is CATSRDRNRATEAFF. Here the CDR3 DNA reads TGTGCCACCAGCAGAGATCGTAACAGGGCCACTGAAGCTTTCTTT.

This rearrangement joins TRBV18 to TRBJ1-5; 7 bases are a match to TRBD1. From germline, CDR1 is KGHSH and CDR2 LQKENI. With V trimmed by 6 bases and J by 7 bases, 6 bases remained unmatched. The CDR3 is made up of 13 amino acids. The CDR3: CASSSQGDQPQHF. The CDR3 DNA is TGTGCCAGCTCGTCCCAGGGGGACCAGCCCCAGCATTTT. Full variable domain (missing parts from reference TRBV18 and TRBJ1-5): NAGVMQNPRHLVRRRGQEARLRCSPMKGHSHVYWYRQLPEEGLKFMVYLQKENIIDESGMPKERFSAEFPKEGPSILRIQQVVRGDSAAYFCASSSQGDQPQHFGDGTRLSIL.

This clone was picked up one time. The chain has TRBV5-6 and TRBJ1-1; D is possibly TRBD1 (5 bases). Germline CDR1 SGHDT, CDR2 YYEEEE. The CDR3 contains 14 residues. V gave up 4 bases and J gave up 4 bases, with 14 bases separating them. The CDR3 DNA reads TGTGCCAGCAGCGGGGGGTACTGGGGCACTGAAGCTTTCTTT. Amino acids: CASSGGYWGTEAFF.

The CDR3 region is CASSITGTGVGYTF. CDR3 coding DNA: TGTGCCAGTAGTATAACAGGGACAGGGGTTGGCTACACCTTC. V and J are TRBV19 and TRBJ1-2; 10 nucleotides agree with TRBD1. The germline gives CDR1 LNHDA, CDR2 SQIVND (reference sequence). Trimming removed 2 bases from V and 7 bases from J; junction bases left unmatched: 4. CDR3 length: 14 amino acids.

The CDR3 region is CASSFSTSAKNIQYF. CDR3 nucleotide sequence: TGTGCCAGCAGTTTCTCGACTAGTGCCAAAAACATTCAGTACTTC. The genes are TRBV27 and TRBJ2-4, with TRBD2 as a possible D gene (6 bases). Germline V gives CDR1 MNHEY, CDR2 SMNVEV (reference sequence). There are 15 residues in the CDR3. Deletions cut 3 bases from V and 1 base from J, with 10 bases between.

The chain couples TRBV20-1 to TRBJ1-4; the D is unclear. Trimming took 3 bases from V and 5 from J, leaving 10 bases between them. The CDR3 contains 13 residues. Germline CDR1 DFQATT, CDR2 SNEGSKA (reference sequence). CDR3: CSASFRLNEKLFF. CDR3 nucleotides: TGCAGTGCTAGTTTCAGGCTGAATGAAAAACTGTTTTTT.

The CDR3 is CAWSVGLAGKGEQFF. As DNA, the CDR3 is TGTGCCTGGAGTGTAGGGCTAGCGGGGAAAGGTGAGCAGTTCTTC. The chain joins TRBV30 to TRBJ2-1, with 9 bases matching TRBD2. J was trimmed by 9 bases and V by 0 bases; bases with no gene match: 9. Looked up from germline, CDR1 is GTSNPN and CDR2 is SVGIG (reference sequence). The CDR3 totals 15 residues.

The rearrangement links TRBV7-8 to TRBJ2-5; TRBD2 might be the D (5 bases). The CDR3 extends over 13 amino acids. V lost 8 bases and J 5 bases, leaving 15 bases between the germline ends. Per germline, CDR1 SGHVS and CDR2 FQNEAQ. The CDR3 loop reads CASVGLSRETQYF. CDR3 DNA: TGTGCCAGCGTCGGACTGTCGCGGGAGACCCAGTACTTC.

This clone has a single count. The gene calls are TRBV6-4 and TRBJ2-2; 9 bases map to TRBD1. V dropped 6 bases and J dropped 4; count of bases not matched to a gene: 3. CDR1 is MRHNA, CDR2 SNTAGT, per germline. The CDR3 loop spans 14 amino acids. The CDR3, as DNA: TGTGCCAGCAGCGGGACAGGGTTCACCGGGGAGCTGTTTTTT. Encoded protein: CASSGTGFTGELFF.